Each of the 15 T cell receptor beta chains below was sequenced from the same sample in a study of monozygotic twins with inflammatory bowel disease. TCRdb reprocessed the 5' RACE reads; each CDR3 protein has one entry and no DNA is given. The sample data list around 450,000 distinct CDR3 sequences. Sequencing was carried out using blood. These receptors were taken from a human donor with ulcerative colitis or Crohn's disease, or a healthy co-twin of an affected twin (not recorded which).

The rearrangement joins TRBV28 to TRBJ2-7; TCRdb returns TRBD2, unconfirmable since there is no DNA. The CDR3 has 12 residues. Germline V gene data show CDR1 as MDHEN and CDR2 as SYDVKM. The CDR3 spells CASRSEGYGQYF.

The V and J genes are TRBV28 and TRBJ2-7; TCRdb lists TRBD1, though no DNA is available to test this call. Per the germline V gene, CDR1 is MDHEN and CDR2 is SYDVKM. CDR3 length: 14 residues. The CDR3 region is CASTLGGRRDEQYF.

This rearrangement joins TRBV28 to TRBJ1-5. The CDR3 runs to 14 residues. Germline V gives CDR1 MDHEN, CDR2 SYDVKM. CDR3: CASSLGSAVQPQHF. Full variable domain (outside the CDR3, taken from reference TRBV28 and TRBJ1-5): DVKVTQSSRYLVKRTGEKVFLECVQDMDHENMFWYRQDPGLGLRLIYFSYDVKMKEKGDIPEGYSVSREKKERFSLILESASTNQTSMYLCASSLGSAVQPQHFGDGTRLSIL.

The rearrangement links TRBV5-1 to TRBJ1-2; TCRdb's assignment of TRBD1 cannot be checked, as there is no DNA. Germline V gene lookup returns CDR1 SGHRS and CDR2 YFSETQ. CDR3 length: 16 residues. This CDR3 reads CASSLGTGGNFDGYTF.

The chain has TRBV12-3 or TRBV12-4 and TRBJ2-1. The CDR3 totals 15 residues. The CDR3 loop is CASSLAGRIYNEQFF.

The chain links TRBV3-1 to TRBJ2-7; TCRdb names TRBD1, which stays unverified in the absence of DNA. Looked up from germline, CDR1 is LGHDT and CDR2 is YNNKEL (reference sequence). The CDR3 has 17 residues. The CDR3 sequence is CASSHMGNGPLGNEQYF.

The chain uses TRBV7-2 and TRBJ2-2; TCRdb picks TRBD2, but there is no DNA to check that call. Germline CDR1 is SGHTA and CDR2 is FQGNSA. This CDR3 contains 14 residues. The CDR3 reads CASSLTTSPGELFF. Filled out from reference TRBV7-2 and TRBJ2-2, the complete variable domain reads GAGVSQSPSNKVTEKGKDVELRCDPISGHTALYWYRQSLGQGLEFLIYFQGNSAPDKSGLPSDRFSAERTGGSVSTLTIQRTQQEDSAVYLCASSLTTSPGELFFGEGSRLTVL.

The rearrangement links TRBV29-1 to TRBJ2-1; checking the TCRdb D call of TRBD1 is not possible without DNA. The CDR3 contains 15 residues. Germline V gene lookup returns CDR1 SQVTM and CDR2 ANQGSEA. CDR3 region: CSVGGAGVAYNEQFF.

This chain connects TRBV28 to TRBJ1-1; TCRdb lists TRBD1, though no DNA is available to test this call. Germline V gene sequence: CDR1 MDHEN, CDR2 SYDVKM. There are 14 residues in the CDR3. This CDR3 is CASRSGQPNTEAFF.

The chain recombines TRBV28 with TRBJ2-3; the D call of TRBD2 rests on TCRdb alone, since no DNA is present to check it. CDR1 is MDHEN, CDR2 SYDVKM, per germline. The CDR3 is 14 amino acids. The CDR3 here is CASSGTSGPLAQYF.

This chain joins TRBV7-2 and TRBJ2-1. The CDR3 loop spans 13 amino acids. Germline CDR1 is SGHTA and CDR2 is FQGNSA. The CDR3 loop is CASSLRSSDEQFF.

This chain uses TRBV5-1 with TRBJ2-5; TCRdb designates TRBD2, a call that cannot be tested without DNA. This CDR3 is 15 amino acids long. CDR1 is SGHRS, CDR2 YFSETQ, per germline. Here the CDR3 reads CASSSRSGVQETQYF.

The chain joins TRBV20-1 to TRBJ2-2; TCRdb reports TRBD1, a call that lacks DNA to check it against. This CDR3 has 14 amino acids. The germline CDR1 and CDR2 sequences are DFQATT and SNEGSKA (reference sequence). The CDR3 spells CSAPAGGSAGELFF.

J is TRBJ1-1 and V is TRBV7-2; TCRdb picks TRBD1, but there is no DNA to check that call. In germline, CDR1 is SGHTA, CDR2 FQGNSA. The CDR3 is 12 amino acids. The CDR3 here is CASSLFRDEAFF.

The chain employs TRBV7-2 and TRBJ1-5; TCRdb picks TRBD1, but there is no DNA to check that call. The germline gives CDR1 SGHTA, CDR2 FQGNSA. CDR3 size: 14 residues. CDR3 protein: CASSWDRSNQPQHF.